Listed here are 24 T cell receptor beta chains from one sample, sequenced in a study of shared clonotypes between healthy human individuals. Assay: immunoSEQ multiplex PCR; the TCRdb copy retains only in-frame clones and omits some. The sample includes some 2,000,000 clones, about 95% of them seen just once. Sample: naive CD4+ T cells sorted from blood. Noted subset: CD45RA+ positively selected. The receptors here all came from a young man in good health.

The chain's CDR3 is CASSQGLREETQYF. The CDR3 nucleotides are TGCGCCAGCAGCCAAGGGCTAAGGGAAGAGACCCAGTACTTC. V is TRBV4-1 and J is TRBJ2-5; no firm D call. The CDR3 totals 14 residues. Trimming removed 1 base from V and 3 bases from J, with 9 bases in between. Germline-derived CDR1 and CDR2 are MGHRA and YSYEKL.

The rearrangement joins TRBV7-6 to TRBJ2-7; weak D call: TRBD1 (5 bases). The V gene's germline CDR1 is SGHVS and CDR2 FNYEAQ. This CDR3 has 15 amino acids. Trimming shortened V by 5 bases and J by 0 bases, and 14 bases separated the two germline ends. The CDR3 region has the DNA TGTGCCAGCAGCCCCACAGGATTTAGCTCCTACGAGCAGTACTTC. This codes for CASSPTGFSSYEQYF. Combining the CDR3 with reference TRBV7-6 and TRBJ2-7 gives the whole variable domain GAGVSQSPRYKVTKRGQDVALRCDPISGHVSLYWYRQALGQGPEFLTYFNYEAQQDKSGLPNDRFSAERPEGSISTLTIQRTEQRDSAMYRCASSPTGFSSYEQYFGPGTRLTVT.

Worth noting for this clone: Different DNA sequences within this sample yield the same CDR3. The CDR3 is CASSVGTVGETQYF. Written as DNA, the CDR3 is TGTGCCAGCAGCGTAGGGACAGTGGGGGAGACCCAGTACTTC. The V and J genes are TRBV9 and TRBJ2-5; tentatively, D is TRBD1 (6 bases). Trimming left V 0 bases short and J 5 bases short, with 11 bases between. The CDR3 length is 14 residues. The germline V gene has CDR1 SGDLS and CDR2 YYNGEE.

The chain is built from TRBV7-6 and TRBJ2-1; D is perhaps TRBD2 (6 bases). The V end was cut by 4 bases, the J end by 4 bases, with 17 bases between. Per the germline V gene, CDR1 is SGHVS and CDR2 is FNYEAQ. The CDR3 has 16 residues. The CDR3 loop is CASSSISRDSYNEQFF. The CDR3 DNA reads TGTGCCAGCAGCTCTATCTCCAGGGACTCTTACAATGAGCAGTTCTTC.

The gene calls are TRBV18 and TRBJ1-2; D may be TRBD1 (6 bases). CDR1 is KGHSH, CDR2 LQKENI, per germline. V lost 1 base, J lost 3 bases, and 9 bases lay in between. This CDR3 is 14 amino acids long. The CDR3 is CASSPLSGDYGYTF. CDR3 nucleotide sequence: TGTGCCAGCTCACCACTGTCAGGGGACTATGGCTACACCTTC.

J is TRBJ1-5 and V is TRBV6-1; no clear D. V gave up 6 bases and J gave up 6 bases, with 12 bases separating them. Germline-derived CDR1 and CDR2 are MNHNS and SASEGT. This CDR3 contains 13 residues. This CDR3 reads CASRGSAPQPQHF. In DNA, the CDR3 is TGTGCCAGCAGGGGATCCGCCCCTCAGCCCCAGCATTTT.

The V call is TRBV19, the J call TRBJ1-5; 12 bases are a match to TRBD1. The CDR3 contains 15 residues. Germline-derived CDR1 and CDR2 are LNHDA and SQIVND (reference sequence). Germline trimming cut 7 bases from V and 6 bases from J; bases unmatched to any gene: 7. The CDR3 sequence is CASKPGTGGGQPQHF. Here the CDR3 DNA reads TGTGCCAGTAAACCCGGGACAGGGGGCGGTCAGCCCCAGCATTTT.

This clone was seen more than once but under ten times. The CDR3 DNA is TGCGCCAGCTCCCCCGGGGGAACGCGGGATTCACCCCTCCACTTT. Its protein is CASSPGGTRDSPLHF. The chain has TRBV5-1 and TRBJ1-6; tentatively, D is TRBD1 (5 bases). Trimming took 7 bases from V and 8 from J, leaving 19 bases between them. CDR1 is SGHRS and CDR2 is YFSETQ in the germline V gene. The CDR3 is made up of 15 amino acids.

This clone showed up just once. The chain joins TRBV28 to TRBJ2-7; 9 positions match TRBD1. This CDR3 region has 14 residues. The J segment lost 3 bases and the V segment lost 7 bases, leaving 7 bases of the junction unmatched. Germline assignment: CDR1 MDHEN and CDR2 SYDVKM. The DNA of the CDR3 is TGTGCCAGCACCCCGAGACAGGGGGTCTACGAGCAGTACTTC. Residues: CASTPRQGVYEQYF.

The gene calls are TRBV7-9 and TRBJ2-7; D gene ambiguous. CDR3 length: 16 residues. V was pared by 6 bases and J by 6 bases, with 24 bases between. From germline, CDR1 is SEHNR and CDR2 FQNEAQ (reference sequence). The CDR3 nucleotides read TGTGCCAGCAGTAAAGGTAGGTTTGAGCCGACTGGCGAGCAGTACTTC. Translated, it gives CASSKGRFEPTGEQYF.

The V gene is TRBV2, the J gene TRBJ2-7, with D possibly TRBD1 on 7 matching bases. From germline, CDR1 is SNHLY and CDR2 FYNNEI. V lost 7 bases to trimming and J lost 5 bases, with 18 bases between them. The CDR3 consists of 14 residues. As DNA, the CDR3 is TGTGCCAGCACCCCTAACAGGGGAGGCAACGAGCAGTACTTC. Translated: CASTPNRGGNEQYF.

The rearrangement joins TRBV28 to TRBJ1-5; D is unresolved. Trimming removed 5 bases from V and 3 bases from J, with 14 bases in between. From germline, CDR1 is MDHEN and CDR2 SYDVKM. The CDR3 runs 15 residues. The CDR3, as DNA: TGTGCCAGCAGTCCACCCCCCCAGCACAATCAGCCCCAGCATTTT. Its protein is CASSPPPQHNQPQHF.

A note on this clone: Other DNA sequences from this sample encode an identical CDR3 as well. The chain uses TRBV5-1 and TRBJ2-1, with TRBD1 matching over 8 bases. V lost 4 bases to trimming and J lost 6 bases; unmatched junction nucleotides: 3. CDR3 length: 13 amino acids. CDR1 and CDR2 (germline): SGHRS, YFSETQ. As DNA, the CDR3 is TGCGCCAGCAGCAGGACAGGGTTCAATGAGCAGTTCTTC. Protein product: CASSRTGFNEQFF.

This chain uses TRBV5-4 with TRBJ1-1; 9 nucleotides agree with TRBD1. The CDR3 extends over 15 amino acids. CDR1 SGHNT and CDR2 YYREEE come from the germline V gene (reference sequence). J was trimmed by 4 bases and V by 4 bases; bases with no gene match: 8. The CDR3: CASSERQGEGTEAFF. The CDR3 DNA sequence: TGTGCCAGCAGCGAAAGACAGGGGGAGGGCACTGAAGCTTTCTTT.

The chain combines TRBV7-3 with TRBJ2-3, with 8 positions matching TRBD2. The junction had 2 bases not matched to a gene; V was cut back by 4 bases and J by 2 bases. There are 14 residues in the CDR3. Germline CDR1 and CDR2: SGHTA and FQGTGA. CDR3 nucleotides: TGTGCCAGCAGCTCAGGACTAGCCACAGATACGCAGTATTTT. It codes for CASSSGLATDTQYF.

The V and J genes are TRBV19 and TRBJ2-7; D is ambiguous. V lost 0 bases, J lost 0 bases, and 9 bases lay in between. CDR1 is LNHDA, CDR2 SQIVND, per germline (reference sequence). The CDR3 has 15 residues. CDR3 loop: CASSIEEANSYEQYF. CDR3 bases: TGTGCCAGTAGTATAGAAGAGGCCAACTCCTACGAGCAGTACTTC.

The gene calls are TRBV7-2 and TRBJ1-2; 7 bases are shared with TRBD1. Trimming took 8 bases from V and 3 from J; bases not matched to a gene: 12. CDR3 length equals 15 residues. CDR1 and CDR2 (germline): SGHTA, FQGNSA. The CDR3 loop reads CASRGGANLDYGYTF. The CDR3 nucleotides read TGTGCCAGCCGAGGGGGCGCGAATTTAGACTATGGCTACACCTTC.

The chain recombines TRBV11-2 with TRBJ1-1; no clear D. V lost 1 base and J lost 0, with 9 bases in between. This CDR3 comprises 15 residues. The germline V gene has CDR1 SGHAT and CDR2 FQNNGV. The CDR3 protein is CASSLVGSLNTEAFF. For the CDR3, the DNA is TGTGCCAGCAGCTTAGTGGGCAGTTTGAACACTGAAGCTTTCTTT. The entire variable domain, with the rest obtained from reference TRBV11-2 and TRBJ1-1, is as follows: EAGVAQSPRYKIIEKRQSVAFWCNPISGHATLYWYQQILGQGPKLLIQFQNNGVVDDSQLPKDRFSAERLKGVDSTLKIQPAKLEDSAVYLCASSLVGSLNTEAFFGQGTRLTVV.

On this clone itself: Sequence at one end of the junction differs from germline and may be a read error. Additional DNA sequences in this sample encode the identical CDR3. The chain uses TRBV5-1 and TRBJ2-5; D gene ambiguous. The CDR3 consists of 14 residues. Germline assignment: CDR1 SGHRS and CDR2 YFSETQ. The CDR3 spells CASSLVSDQETQYF. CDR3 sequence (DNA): TGCGCCAGCAGCTTGGTTTCCGACCAGGAGACCCAGTACTTC. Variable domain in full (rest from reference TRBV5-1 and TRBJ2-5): KAGVTQTPRYLIKTRGQQVTLSCSPISGHRSVSWYQQTPGQGLQFLFEYFSETQRNKGNFPGRFSGRQFSNSRSEMNVSTLELGDSALYLCASSLVSDQETQYFGPGTRLLVL.

CDR3 coding DNA: TGTGCCATCAGTGAGTCGACAGACGGCACCTACGAGCAGTACTTC. This translates into CAISESTDGTYEQYF. V gene TRBV10-3 combines with J gene TRBJ2-7; D perhaps matches TRBD1 (5 bases). The CDR3 has 15 residues. V was clipped by 0 bases and J by 2 bases, with 11 bases between them. Germline loops: CDR1 ENHRY, CDR2 SYGVKD.

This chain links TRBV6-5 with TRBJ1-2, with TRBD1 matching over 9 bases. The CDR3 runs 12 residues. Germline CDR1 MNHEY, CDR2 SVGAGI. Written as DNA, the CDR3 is TGTCTTGAGGCTACAGGGGGCAATGGCTACACCTTC. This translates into CLEATGGNGYTF.

CDR3 coding DNA: TGCGCCAGCAGCCAAGGGGCGTTGAACACTGAAGCTTTCTTT. The encoded protein is CASSQGALNTEAFF. V usage is TRBV4-1 and J usage is TRBJ1-1; D gene ambiguous. The CDR3 consists of 14 residues. Germline-derived CDR1 and CDR2 are MGHRA and YSYEKL. Trimming shortened V by 1 base and J by 0 bases, and 6 bases separated the two germline ends.

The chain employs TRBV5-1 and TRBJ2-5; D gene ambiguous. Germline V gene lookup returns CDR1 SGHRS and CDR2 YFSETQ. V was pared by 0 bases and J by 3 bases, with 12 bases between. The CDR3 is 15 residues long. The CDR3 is CASSLAPRTEETQYF. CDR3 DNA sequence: TGCGCCAGCAGCTTGGCCCCCCGTACCGAAGAGACCCAGTACTTC.

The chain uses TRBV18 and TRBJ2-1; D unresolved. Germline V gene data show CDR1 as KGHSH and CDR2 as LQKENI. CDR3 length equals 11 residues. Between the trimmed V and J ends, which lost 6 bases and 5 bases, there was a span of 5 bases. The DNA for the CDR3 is TGTGCCAGCTCTCATGACAATGAGCAGTTCTTC. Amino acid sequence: CASSHDNEQFF.